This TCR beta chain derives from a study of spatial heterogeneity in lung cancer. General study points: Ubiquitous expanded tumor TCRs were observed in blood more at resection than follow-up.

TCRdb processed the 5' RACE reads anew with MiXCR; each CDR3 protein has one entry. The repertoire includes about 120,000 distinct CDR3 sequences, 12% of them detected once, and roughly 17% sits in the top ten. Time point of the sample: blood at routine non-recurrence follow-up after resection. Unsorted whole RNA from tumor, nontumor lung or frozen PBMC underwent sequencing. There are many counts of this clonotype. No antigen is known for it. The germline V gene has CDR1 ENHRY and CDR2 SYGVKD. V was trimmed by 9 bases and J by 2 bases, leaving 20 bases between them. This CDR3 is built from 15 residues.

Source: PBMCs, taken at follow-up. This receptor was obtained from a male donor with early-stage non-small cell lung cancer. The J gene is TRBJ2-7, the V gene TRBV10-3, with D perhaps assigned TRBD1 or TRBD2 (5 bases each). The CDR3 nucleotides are TGTGCCATAAATGAACCGGGACGGAAGACCTACGAGCAGTACTTC. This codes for CAINEPGRKTYEQYF.